The present TCR beta chain was sequenced within a study of cytomegalovirus exposure and HLA in healthy donors. General study points: In a later analysis, V- and J-gene trimming of beta chains associated with a DCLRE1C missense variant, replicated independently. Follow-up analysis found HLA locus-dependent TCR association rates, highest for DRB1 and lowest for HLA-C. Earlier findings revealed that most TCR beta V segments proved productive either about 87% or about 30% of the time.

V was pared by 2 bases and J by 5 bases, with 13 bases between. CDR3 size: 14 residues. Germline CDR1 is PRHDT and CDR2 is FYEKMQ (reference sequence). A multiplex PCR was run with 60 Vbeta primers and 13 Jbeta primers. Clones were sequenced by immunoSEQ multiplex PCR, and TCRdb holds only the in-frame ones, with some missing. The table has some 56,000 clones, just under 85% seen once. Notes on this clone: The antigen remains undetermined.

The sample consisted of PBMCs. This TCR derives from a man aged 50-59 years in good health and CMV-seronegative. The chain couples TRBV13 to TRBJ2-7; a possible D gene is TRBD1 (5 bases). The CDR3, as DNA: TGTGCCAGCAGCTTACAGGGTCCTGGGGACGAGCAGTACTTC. It yields the protein CASSLQGPGDEQYF.